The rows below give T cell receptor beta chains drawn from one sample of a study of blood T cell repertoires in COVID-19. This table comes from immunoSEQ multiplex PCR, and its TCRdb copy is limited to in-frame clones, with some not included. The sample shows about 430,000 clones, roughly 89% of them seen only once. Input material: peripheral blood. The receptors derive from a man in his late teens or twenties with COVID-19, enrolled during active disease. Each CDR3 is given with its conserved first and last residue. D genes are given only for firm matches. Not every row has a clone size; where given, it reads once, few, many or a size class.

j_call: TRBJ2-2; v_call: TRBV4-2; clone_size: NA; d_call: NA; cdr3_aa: CASSRTPGINTGELFF; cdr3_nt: TGTGCCAGCAGCCGCACGCCGGGGATAAACACCGGGGAGCTGTTTTTT
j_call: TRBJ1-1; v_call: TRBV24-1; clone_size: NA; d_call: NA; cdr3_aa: CATSVLDSSLWTEAFF; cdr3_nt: TGTGCCACCAGTGTCCTGGACAGTAGTTTGTGGACTGAAGCTTTCTTT
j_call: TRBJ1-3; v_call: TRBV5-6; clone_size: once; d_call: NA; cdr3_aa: CASSLAKRGDSGNTIYF; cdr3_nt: TGTGCCAGCAGCTTGGCCAAGCGGGGAGACTCTGGAAACACCATATATTTT
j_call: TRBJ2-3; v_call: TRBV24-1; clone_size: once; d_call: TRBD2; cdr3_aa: CATSDFRTSGRYTQYF; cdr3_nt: TGTGCCACCAGTGATTTCCGGACTAGCGGGAGATATACGCAGTATTTT
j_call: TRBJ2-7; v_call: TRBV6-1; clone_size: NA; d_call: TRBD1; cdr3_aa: CASSESDRVTYEQYF; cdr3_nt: TGTGCCAGCAGTGAATCGGACAGGGTCACCTACGAGCAGTACTTC
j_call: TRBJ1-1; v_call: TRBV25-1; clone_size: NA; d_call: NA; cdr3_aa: CASSLTGRGNTEAFF; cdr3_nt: TGTGCCAGCAGTTTAACAGGGAGAGGGAACACTGAAGCTTTCTTT
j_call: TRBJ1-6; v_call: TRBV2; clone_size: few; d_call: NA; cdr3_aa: CASSVVDRGNYNSPLHF; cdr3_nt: TGTGCCAGCAGTGTGGTGGATAGGGGGAATTATAATTCACCCCTCCACTTT
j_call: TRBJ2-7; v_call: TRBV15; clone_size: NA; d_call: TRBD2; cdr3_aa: CATSSPTSPFDEQYF; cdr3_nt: TGTGCCACCAGCAGTCCGACTAGCCCGTTTGACGAGCAGTACTTC
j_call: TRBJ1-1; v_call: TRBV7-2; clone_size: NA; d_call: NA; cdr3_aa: CASSFREVTEAFF; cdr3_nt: TGTGCCAGCAGCTTCCGGGAAGTCACTGAAGCTTTCTTT
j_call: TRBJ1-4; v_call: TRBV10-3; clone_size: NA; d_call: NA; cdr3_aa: CAISGSGLNEKLFF; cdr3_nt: TGTGCCATCAGTGGATCAGGGCTTAATGAAAAACTGTTTTTT
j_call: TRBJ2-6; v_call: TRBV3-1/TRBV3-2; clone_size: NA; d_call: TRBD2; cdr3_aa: CASTRLAGVSGANVLTF; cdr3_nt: TGTGCCAGCACGAGACTAGCGGGGGTCTCTGGGGCCAACGTCCTGACTTTC
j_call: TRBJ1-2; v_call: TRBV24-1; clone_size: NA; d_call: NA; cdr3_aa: CATGDSRGYTF; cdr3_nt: TGTGCCACCGGTGACTCGCGGGGCTACACCTTC
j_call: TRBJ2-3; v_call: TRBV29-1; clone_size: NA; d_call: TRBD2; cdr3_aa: CSVSTSGNTDTQYF; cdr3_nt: TGCAGCGTTTCGACTAGCGGCAACACAGATACGCAGTATTTT
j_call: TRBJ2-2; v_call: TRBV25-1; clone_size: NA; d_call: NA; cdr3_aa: CASSATFGGTNTGELFF; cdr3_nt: TGTGCCAGCAGTGCCACCTTCGGGGGAACGAACACCGGGGAGCTGTTTTTT
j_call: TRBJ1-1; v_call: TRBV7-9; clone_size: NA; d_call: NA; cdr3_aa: CASSLPGNTEAFF; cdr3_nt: TGTGCCAGCAGCTTACCGGGGAACACTGAAGCTTTCTTT
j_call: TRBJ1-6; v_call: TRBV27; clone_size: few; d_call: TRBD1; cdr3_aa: CASSFTGTGSSPLHF; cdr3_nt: TGTGCCAGCAGTTTTACCGGGACAGGGTCTTCACCCCTCCACTTT
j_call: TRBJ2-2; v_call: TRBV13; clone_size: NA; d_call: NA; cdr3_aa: CASSLVGRGGPTGELFF; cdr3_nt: TGTGCCAGCAGCTTAGTCGGAAGGGGGGGGCCCACCGGGGAGCTGTTTTTT
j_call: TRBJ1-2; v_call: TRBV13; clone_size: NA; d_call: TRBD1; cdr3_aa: CASSLGQGSDGYTF; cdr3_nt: TGTGCCAGCAGCTTGGGACAGGGGAGTGATGGCTACACCTTC
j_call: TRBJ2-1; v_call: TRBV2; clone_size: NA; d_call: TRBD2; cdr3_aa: CASSVSVGLAGYNEQFF; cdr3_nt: TGTGCCAGCAGTGTGTCCGTTGGACTAGCGGGCTACAATGAGCAGTTCTTC
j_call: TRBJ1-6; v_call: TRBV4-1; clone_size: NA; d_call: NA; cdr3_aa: CASSQSGNSPLHF; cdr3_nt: TGCGCCAGCAGCCAATCGGGGAATTCACCCCTCCACTTT
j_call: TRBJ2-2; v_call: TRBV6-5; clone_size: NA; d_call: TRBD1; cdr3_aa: CASRPGTGVTGELFF; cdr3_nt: TGTGCCAGCAGGCCGGGGACAGGGGTCACCGGGGAGCTGTTTTTT
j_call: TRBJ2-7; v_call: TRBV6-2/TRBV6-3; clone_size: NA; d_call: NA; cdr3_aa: CASSYRGPYEQYF; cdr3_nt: TGTGCCAGCAGTTATAGGGGTCCCTACGAGCAGTACTTC
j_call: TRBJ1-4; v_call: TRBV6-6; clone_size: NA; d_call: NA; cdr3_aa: CASSQLPTGRTNEKLFF; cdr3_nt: TGTGCCAGCAGTCAACTACCTACAGGGCGCACTAATGAAAAACTGTTTTTT
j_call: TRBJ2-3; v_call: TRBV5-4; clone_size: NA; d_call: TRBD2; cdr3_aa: CASSSGLAGEAQYF; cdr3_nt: TGTGCCAGCAGCTCAGGACTAGCGGGAGAGGCGCAGTATTTT
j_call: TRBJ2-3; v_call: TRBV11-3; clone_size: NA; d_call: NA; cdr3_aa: CASSLRNTQYF; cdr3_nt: TGTGCCAGCAGCTTGCGGAATACGCAGTATTTT
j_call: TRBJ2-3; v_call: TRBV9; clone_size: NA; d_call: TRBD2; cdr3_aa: CASSLDGGATDTQYF; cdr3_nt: TGTGCCAGCAGCCTAGACGGGGGGGCCACAGATACGCAGTATTTT
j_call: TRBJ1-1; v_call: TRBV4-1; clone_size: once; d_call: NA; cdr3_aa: CASSQGPRGSIRRTEAFF; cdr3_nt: TGCGCCAGCAGCCAAGGCCCACGGGGGTCGATTAGGAGGACTGAAGCTTTCTTT
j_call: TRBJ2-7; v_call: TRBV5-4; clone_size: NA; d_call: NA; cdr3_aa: CASSSRLDTPYEQYF; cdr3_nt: TGTGCCAGCAGCTCACGACTAGACACGCCCTACGAGCAGTACTTC
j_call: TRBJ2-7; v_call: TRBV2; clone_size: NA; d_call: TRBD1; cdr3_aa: CASTSGQLIPGEQYF; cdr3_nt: TGTGCCAGCACCTCGGGACAGCTAATTCCGGGCGAGCAGTACTTC
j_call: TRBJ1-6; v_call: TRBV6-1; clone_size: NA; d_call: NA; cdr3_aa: CASSELGGHSYNSPLHF; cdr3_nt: TGTGCCAGCAGTGAACTGGGCGGACACTCCTATAATTCACCCCTCCACTTT
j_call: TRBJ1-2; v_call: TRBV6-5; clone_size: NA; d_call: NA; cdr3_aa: CASSYSSVGNYGYTF; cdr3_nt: TGTGCCAGCAGTTACTCGTCAGTCGGGAACTATGGCTACACCTTC
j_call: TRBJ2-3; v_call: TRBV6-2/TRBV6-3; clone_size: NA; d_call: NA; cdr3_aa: CASSYSSPDTQYF; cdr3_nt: TGTGCCAGCAGTTACTCGAGTCCGGATACGCAGTATTTT
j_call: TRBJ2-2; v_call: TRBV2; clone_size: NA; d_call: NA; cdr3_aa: CASSNQEYGELFF; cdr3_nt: TGTGCCAGCAGCAACCAGGAATACGGGGAGCTGTTTTTT
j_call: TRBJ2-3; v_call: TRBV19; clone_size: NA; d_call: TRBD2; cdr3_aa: CASSMVGGEPFTDTQYF; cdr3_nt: TGTGCCAGTAGTATGGTGGGAGGGGAGCCTTTCACAGATACGCAGTATTTT
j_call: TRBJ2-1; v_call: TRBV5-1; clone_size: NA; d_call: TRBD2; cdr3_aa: CASSLAAGVNNEQFF; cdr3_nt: TGCGCCAGCAGCTTGGCCGCGGGAGTGAACAATGAGCAGTTCTTC
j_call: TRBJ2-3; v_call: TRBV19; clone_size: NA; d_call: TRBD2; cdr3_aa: CASSPGTRSDTQYF; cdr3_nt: TGTGCCAGTAGTCCAGGGACTAGATCAGATACGCAGTATTTT
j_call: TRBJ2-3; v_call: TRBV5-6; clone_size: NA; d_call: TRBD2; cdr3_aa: CATLRGGMGSTDTQYF; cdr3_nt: TGTGCCACCCTGCGGGGGGGCATGGGAAGCACAGATACGCAGTATTTT
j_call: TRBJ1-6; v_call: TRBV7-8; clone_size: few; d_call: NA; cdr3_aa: CASSLTDSPVSPLHF; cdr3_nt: TGTGCCAGCAGCTTAACGGATAGCCCGGTGTCACCCCTCCACTTT
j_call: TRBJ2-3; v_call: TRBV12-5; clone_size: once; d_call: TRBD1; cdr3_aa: CASGLDRVRQDTQYF; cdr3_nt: TGTGCTAGTGGCCTCGACAGGGTGCGACAAGATACGCAGTATTTT
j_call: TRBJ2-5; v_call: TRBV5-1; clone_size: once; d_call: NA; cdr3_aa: CASSLWEQETQYF; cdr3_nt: TGCGCCAGCAGCCTCTGGGAGCAAGAGACCCAGTACTTC
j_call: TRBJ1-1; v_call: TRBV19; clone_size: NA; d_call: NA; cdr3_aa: CASSINREAFF; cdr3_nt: TGTGCCAGTAGTATAAACAGGGAAGCTTTCTTT
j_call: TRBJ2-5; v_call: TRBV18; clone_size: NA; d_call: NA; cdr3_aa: CASSPLREAETQYF; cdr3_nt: TGTGCCAGCTCACCCTTGAGGGAGGCCGAGACCCAGTACTTC
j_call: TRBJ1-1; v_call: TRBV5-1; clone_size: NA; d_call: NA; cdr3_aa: CASSLEWRGTEAFF; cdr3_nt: TGCGCCAGCAGCTTGGAATGGAGGGGCACTGAAGCTTTCTTT
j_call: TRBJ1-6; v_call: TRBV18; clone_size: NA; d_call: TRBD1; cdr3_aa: CASSFYRDRNSPLHF; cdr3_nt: TGTGCCAGCTCATTTTACCGGGACAGGAATTCACCCCTCCACTTT
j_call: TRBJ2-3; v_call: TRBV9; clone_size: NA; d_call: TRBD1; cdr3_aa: CASSVVGTGESAPQYF; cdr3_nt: TGTGCCAGCAGCGTAGTCGGGACAGGGGAGTCTGCCCCGCAGTATTTT